Described below is a single TCR beta chain sequence and its context. No antigen is known for it. CDR1 SGHVS and CDR2 FNYEAQ come from the germline V gene. The V gene end was trimmed by 5 bases and the J gene end by 1 base; junction bases not matched to a gene: 5. The CDR3 covers 14 residues. Both 60 Vbeta primers and 13 Jbeta primers went into the PCR. The method was immunoSEQ multiplex PCR; TCRdb's version includes in-frame clones alone and lacks a portion of them. The sample holds 60,000 to 75,000 clones, 60% to 80% seen once. This entry belongs to a study of cytomegalovirus exposure and HLA in healthy donors. Study-level background: Unique TCRs from HLA-typed donors, 70 million to 85 million of them, were held in an early data release. Regarding the study as a whole: TCR beta sequences reportedly predicted most subjects' HLA-A and HLA-B alleles accurately.

The sequencing sample was made of PBMCs. The TCR comes from a woman under 40 in good health and CMV-seropositive. The chain recombines TRBV7-6 with TRBJ2-7; 7 nucleotides agree with TRBD1. In DNA form, the CDR3 reads TGTGCCAGCAGCCCGCAGACAGGGTCCTACGAGCAGTACTTC. This encodes CASSPQTGSYEQYF. Complete variable domain (other parts from reference TRBV7-6 and TRBJ2-7): GAGVSQSPRYKVTKRGQDVALRCDPISGHVSLYWYRQALGQGPEFLTYFNYEAQQDKSGLPNDRFSAERPEGSISTLTIQRTEQRDSAMYRCASSPQTGSYEQYFGPGTRLTVT.